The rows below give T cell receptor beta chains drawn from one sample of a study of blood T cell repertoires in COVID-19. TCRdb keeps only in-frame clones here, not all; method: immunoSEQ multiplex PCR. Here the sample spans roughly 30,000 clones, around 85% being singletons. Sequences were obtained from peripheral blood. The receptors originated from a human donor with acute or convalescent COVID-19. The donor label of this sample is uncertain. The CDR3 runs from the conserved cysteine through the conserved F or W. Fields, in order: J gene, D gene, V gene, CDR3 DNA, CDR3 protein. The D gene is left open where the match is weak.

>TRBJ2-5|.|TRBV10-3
TGTGCCATCAGTGAGGGAGGGATAGAGACCCAGTACTTC
CAISEGGIETQYF
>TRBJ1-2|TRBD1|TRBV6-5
TGTGCCAGCAGCCGGCCGGGGACAGGGAACTATGGCTACACCTTC
CASSRPGTGNYGYTF
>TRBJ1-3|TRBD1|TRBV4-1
TGCGCCAGCAGCCAAGGAGGACAGGGGGCGGCCACCATATATTTT
CASSQGGQGAATIYF
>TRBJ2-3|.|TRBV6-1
TGTGCCAGCAGTGCCGCACTAGTCCGCAGCACAGATACGCAGTATTTT
CASSAALVRSTDTQYF
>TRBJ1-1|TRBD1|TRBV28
TGTGCCAGCACTAGGGGGACAGGGTGGTCAAACACTGAAGCTTTCTTT
CASTRGTGWSNTEAFF
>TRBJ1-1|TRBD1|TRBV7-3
TGTGCCAGCAGTAGACAGGGTGACACTGAAGCTTTCTTT
CASSRQGDTEAFF
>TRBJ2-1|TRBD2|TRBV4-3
TGCGCCAGCAGCCAGTTGCTAGCGGGAGGGTGGAGTGAGCAGTTCTTC
CASSQLLAGGWSEQFF
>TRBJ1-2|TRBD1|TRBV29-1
TGCAGCGTTATGGGACAGGTTTATGGCTACACCTTC
CSVMGQVYGYTF
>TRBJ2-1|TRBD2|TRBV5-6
TGTGCCAGCAGGGGGGGGAGCGCCGTGACCCTCTCCTACAATGAGCAGTTCTTC
CASRGGSAVTLSYNEQFF
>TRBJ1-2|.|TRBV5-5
TGTGCCAGCAGCTTGGGCAGGGGCGGAATAGGTGGCTACACCTTC
CASSLGRGGIGGYTF
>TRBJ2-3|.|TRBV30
TGTGCCTGGCGGGAGAGCACAGATACGCAGTATTTT
CAWRESTDTQYF
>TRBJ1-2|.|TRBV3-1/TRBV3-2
TGTGCCAGCAGCTTTTCAGGGGACGGGGACTATGGCTACACCTTC
CASSFSGDGDYGYTF
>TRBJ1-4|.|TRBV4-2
TGTGCCAGCAGCCAAGAAAGTAGCCGGAGTGAAAAACTGTTTTTT
CASSQESSRSEKLFF
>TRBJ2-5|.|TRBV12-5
TGTGCTAGTGGACAAACAGGGCGGCGAGAGACCCAGTACTTC
CASGQTGRRETQYF
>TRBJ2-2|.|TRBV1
TGCACCAGCAGCCTCTTGTGGACTCGGAACACCGGGGAGCTGTTTTTT
CTSSLLWTRNTGELFF
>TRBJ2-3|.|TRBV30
TGTGCCTGGAGTCATGGGGGCTCGTGGACAGATACGCAGTATTTT
CAWSHGGSWTDTQYF